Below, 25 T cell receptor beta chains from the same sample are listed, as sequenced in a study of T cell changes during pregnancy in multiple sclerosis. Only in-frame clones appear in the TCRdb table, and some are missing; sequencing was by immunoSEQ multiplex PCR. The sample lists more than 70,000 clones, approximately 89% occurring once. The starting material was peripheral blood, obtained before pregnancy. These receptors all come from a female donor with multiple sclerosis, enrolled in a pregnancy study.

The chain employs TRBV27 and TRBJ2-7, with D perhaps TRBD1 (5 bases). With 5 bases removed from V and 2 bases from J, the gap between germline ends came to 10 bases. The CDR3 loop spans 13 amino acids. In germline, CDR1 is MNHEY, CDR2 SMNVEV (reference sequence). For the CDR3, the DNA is TGTGCCAGCAGTATAGGACAAGCCTACGAGCAGTACTTC. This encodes CASSIGQAYEQYF.

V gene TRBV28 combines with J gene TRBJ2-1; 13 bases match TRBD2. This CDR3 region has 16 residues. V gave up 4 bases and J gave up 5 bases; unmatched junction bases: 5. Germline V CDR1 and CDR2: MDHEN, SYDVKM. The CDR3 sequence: CASSSWTSGSDNEQFF. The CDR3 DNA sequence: TGTGCCAGCAGTTCCTGGACTAGCGGGAGCGACAATGAGCAGTTCTTC.

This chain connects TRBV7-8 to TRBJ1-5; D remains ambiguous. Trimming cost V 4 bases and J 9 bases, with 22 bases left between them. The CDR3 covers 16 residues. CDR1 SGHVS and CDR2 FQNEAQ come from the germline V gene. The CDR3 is CASSSLGSLEGWPQHF. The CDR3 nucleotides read TGTGCCAGCAGCTCCCTGGGCAGTCTTGAAGGTTGGCCCCAGCATTTT.

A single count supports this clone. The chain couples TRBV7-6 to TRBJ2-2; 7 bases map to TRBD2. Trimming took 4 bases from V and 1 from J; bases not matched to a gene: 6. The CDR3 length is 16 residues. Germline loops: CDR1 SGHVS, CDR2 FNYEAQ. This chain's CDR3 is CASSSATSWNTGELFF. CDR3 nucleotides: TGTGCCAGCAGCTCGGCGACTAGCTGGAACACCGGGGAGCTGTTTTTT. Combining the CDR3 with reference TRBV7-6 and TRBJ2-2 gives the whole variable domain GAGVSQSPRYKVTKRGQDVALRCDPISGHVSLYWYRQALGQGPEFLTYFNYEAQQDKSGLPNDRFSAERPEGSISTLTIQRTEQRDSAMYRCASSSATSWNTGELFFGEGSRLTVL.

The CDR3, as DNA: TGTGCCAGTAGTCCCCGGGACAGACACAATGAGCAGTTCTTC. This encodes CASSPRDRHNEQFF. The chain joins TRBV19 to TRBJ2-1; TRBD1 matches 7 bases. Germline V lookup: CDR1 LNHDA, CDR2 SQIVND (reference sequence). The junction had 6 bases not matched to a gene; V was cut back by 5 bases and J by 5 bases. The CDR3 contains 14 residues. Variable domain in full (rest from reference TRBV19 and TRBJ2-1): DGGITQSPKYLFRKEGQNVTLSCEQNLNHDAMYWYRQDPGQGLRLIYYSQIVNDFQKGDIAEGYSVSREKKESFPLTVTSAQKNPTAFYLCASSPRDRHNEQFFGPGTRLTVL.

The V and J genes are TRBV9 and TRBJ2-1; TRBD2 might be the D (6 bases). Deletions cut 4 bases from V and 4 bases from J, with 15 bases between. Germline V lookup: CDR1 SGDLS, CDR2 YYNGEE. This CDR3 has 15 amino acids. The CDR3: CASSPTGEGYNEQFF. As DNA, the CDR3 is TGTGCCAGCAGCCCCACGGGGGAAGGGTACAATGAGCAGTTCTTC.

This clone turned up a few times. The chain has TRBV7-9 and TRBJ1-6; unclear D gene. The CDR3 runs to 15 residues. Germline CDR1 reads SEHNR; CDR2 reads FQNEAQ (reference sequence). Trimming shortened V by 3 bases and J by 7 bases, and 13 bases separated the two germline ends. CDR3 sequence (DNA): TGTGCCAGCAGCTTTATTCCGGGAAGCAATTCACCCCTCCACTTT. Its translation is CASSFIPGSNSPLHF.

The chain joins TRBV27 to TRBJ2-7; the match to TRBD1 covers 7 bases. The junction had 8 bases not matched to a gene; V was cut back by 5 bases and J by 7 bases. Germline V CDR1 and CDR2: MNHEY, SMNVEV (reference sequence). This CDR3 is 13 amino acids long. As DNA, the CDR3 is TGTGCCAGCAGTCTAGAGGCAGGGGGTGAGCAGTACTTC. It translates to CASSLEAGGEQYF.

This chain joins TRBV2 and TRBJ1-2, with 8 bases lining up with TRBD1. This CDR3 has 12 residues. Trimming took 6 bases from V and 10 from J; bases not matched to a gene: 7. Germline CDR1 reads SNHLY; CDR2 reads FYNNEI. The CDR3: CASRIGTGLYTF. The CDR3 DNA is TGTGCCAGCAGGATCGGGACAGGCCTCTACACCTTC.

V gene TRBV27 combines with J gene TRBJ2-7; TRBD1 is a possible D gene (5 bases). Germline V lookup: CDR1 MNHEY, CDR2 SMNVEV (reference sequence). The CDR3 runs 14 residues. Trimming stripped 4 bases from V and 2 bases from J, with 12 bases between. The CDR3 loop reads CASSSGRVPYEQYF. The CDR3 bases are TGTGCCAGCAGTTCGGGCAGGGTCCCCTACGAGCAGTACTTC.

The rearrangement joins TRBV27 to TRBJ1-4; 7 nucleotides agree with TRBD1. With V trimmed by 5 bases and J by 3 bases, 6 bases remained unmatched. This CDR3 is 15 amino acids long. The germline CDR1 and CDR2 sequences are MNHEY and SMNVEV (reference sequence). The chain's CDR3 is CASSRQDRPNEKLFF. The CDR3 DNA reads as TGTGCCAGCAGTAGACAGGACAGGCCTAATGAAAAACTGTTTTTT. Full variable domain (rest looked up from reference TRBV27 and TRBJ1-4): EAQVTQNPRYLITVTGKKLTVTCSQNMNHEYMSWYRQDPGLGLRQIYYSMNVEVTDKGDVPEGYKVSRKEKRNFPLILESPSPNQTSLYFCASSRQDRPNEKLFFGSGTQLSVL.

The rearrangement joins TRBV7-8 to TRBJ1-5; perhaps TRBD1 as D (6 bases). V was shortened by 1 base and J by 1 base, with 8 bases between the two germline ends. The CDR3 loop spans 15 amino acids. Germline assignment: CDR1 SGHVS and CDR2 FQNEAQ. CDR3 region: CASSLGTVSNQPQHF. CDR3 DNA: TGTGCCAGCAGCTTAGGGACAGTAAGCAATCAGCCCCAGCATTTT.

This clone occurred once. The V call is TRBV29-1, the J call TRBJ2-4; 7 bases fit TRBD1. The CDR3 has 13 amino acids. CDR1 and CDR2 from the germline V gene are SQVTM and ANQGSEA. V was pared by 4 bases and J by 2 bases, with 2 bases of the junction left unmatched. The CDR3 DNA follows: TGCAGCGTTGTTAGGGGGCCCAAAAACATTCAGTACTTC. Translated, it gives CSVVRGPKNIQYF.

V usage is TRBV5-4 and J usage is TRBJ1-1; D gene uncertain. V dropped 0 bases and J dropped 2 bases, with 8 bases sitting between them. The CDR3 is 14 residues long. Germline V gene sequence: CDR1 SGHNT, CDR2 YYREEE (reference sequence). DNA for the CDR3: TGTGCCAGCAGCTTGGATCCCTCCAACACTGAAGCTTTCTTT. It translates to CASSLDPSNTEAFF.

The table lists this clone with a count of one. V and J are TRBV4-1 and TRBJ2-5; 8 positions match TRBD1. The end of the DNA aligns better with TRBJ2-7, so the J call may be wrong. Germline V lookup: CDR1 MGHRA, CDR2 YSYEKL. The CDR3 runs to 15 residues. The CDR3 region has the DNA TGCGCCAGCAGCCCAGAGGGACAGGTCTCCTACGAGCAGTACTTC. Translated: CASSPEGQVSYEQYF.

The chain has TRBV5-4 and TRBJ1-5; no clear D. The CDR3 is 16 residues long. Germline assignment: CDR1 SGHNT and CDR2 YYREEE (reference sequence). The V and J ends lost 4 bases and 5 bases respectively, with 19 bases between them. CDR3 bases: TGTGCCAGCAGCCCCCGGGTCGCAGAGTCCCATCAGCCCCAGCATTTT. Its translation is CASSPRVAESHQPQHF.

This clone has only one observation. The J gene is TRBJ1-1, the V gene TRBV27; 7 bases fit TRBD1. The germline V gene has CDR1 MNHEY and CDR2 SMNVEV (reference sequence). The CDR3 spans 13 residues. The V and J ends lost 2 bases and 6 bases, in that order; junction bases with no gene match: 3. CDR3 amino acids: CASSLDGTAEAFF. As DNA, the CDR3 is TGTGCCAGCAGTTTAGACGGGACAGCTGAAGCTTTCTTT.

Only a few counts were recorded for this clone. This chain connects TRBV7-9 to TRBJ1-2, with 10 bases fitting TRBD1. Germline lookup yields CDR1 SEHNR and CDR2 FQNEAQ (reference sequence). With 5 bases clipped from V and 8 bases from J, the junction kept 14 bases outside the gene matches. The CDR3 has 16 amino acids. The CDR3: CASSLTGTGEGEGYTF. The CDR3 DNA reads TGTGCCAGCAGCCTTACCGGGACAGGGGAGGGAGAGGGCTACACCTTC.

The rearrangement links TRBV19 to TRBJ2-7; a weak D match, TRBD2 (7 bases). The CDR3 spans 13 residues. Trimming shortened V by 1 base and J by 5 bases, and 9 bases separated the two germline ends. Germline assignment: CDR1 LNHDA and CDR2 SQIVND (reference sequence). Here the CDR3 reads CASSIGGGDEQYF. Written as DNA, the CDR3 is TGTGCCAGTAGTATAGGGGGGGGCGACGAGCAGTACTTC.

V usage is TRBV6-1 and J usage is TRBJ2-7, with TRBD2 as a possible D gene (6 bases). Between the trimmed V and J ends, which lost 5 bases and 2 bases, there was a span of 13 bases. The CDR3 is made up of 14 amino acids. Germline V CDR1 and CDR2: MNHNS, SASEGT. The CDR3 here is CASSLESGAYEQYF. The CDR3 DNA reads TGTGCCAGCAGTCTTGAATCGGGGGCCTACGAGCAGTACTTC.

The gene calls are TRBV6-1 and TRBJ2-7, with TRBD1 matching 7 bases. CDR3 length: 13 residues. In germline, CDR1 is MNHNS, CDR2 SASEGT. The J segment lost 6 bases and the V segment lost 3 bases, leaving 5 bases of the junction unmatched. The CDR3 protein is CASSDGQVFEQYF. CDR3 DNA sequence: TGTGCCAGCAGTGACGGACAGGTTTTCGAGCAGTACTTC.

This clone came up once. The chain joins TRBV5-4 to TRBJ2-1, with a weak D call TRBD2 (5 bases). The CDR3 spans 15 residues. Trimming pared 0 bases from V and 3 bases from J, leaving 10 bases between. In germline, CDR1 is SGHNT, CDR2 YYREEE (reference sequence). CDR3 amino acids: CASSLEGLLYNEQFF. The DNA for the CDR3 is TGTGCCAGCAGCTTGGAAGGACTTCTCTACAATGAGCAGTTCTTC.

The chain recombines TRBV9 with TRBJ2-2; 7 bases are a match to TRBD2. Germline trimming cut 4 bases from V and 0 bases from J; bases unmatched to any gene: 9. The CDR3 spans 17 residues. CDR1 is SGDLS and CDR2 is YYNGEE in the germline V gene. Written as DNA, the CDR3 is TGTGCCAGCAGCCGGACTAGGCGGCGTGCGAACACCGGGGAGCTGTTTTTT. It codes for CASSRTRRRANTGELFF.

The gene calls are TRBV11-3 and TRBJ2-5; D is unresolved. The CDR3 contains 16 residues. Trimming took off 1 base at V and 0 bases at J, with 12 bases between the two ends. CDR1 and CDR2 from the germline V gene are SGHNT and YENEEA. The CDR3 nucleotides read TGTGCCAGCAGCTTAGGCCCTGGTCGGGACCAAGAGACCCAGTACTTC. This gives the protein CASSLGPGRDQETQYF. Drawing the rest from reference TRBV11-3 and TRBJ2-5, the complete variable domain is EAGVVQSPRYKIIEKKQPVAFWCNPISGHNTLYWYLQNLGQGPELLIRYENEEAVDDSQLPKDRFSAERLKGVDSTLKIQPAELGDSAVYLCASSLGPGRDQETQYFGPGTRLLVL.

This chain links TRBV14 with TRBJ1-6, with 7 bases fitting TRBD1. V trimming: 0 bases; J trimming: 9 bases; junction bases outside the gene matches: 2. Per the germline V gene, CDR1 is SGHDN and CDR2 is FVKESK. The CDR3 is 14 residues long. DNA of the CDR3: TGTGCCAGCAGCCAAGACAGGGGGTCTTCACCCCTCCACTTT. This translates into CASSQDRGSSPLHF.